Following are 21 T cell receptor beta chains from one sample sequenced in a study of CD8+CD57+ T cells in acquired aplastic anemia (dated by TCRdb to the late 2010s). Sequencing instrument: Illumina HiSeq 2000. Genomic DNA was used as template for profiling of TCR beta VDJ combinations and CDR3 sequences. The public reads were reanalyzed by TCRdb: fastp trimming at Q25, MiXCR alignment, in-frame beta chains only. Each record represents a unique CDR3 protein, reported with the most common genes and DNA among its rows. This sample gives 200,000 to 250,000 distinct CDR3 sequences in total; about half of them show up just once. The top ten hold about 20% of the sample. Patients chosen for sequencing had shown expansion of CD8+CD57+ cells by flow cytometry. Sequenced material: sorted CD4+, CD8+, or CD8+CD57+ T cells (not recorded which) from PBMCs. The receptors derive from a human donor with aplastic anemia.

The chain joins TRBV6-5 to TRBJ1-2; possibly TRBD1 for D (6 bases). With 10 bases removed from V and 0 bases from J, the gap between germline ends came to 15 bases. CDR1 and CDR2 (germline): MNHEY, SVGAGI. There are 14 residues in the CDR3. The CDR3 nucleotides are TGTGCCACCTCAAACAGGGTTGCTAACTATGGCTACACCTTC. Translation gives CATSNRVANYGYTF.

The chain uses TRBV9 and TRBJ2-2; D is perhaps TRBD1 (6 bases). There are 14 residues in the CDR3. The germline V gene encodes CDR1 SGDLS and CDR2 YYNGEE. The V end was cut by 3 bases, the J end by 2 bases, with 8 bases between. CDR3 nucleotides: TGTGCCAGCAGCGGGGGACACAACACCGGGGAGCTGTTTTTT. It yields the protein CASSGGHNTGELFF. The full variable domain, with the rest looked up from reference TRBV9 and TRBJ2-2, is DSGVTQTPKHLITATGQRVTLRCSPRSGDLSVYWYQQSLDQGLQFLIQYYNGEERAKGNILERFSAQQFPDLHSELNLSSLELGDSALYFCASSGGHNTGELFFGEGSRLTVL.

This clonotype was counted ten times or more. The chain combines TRBV10-3 with TRBJ2-2; no clear D. The CDR3 spans 11 residues. The V and J ends lost 10 bases and 3 bases respectively, with 6 bases between them. Germline V gene data show CDR1 as ENHRY and CDR2 as SYGVKD. CDR3 coding DNA: TGTGCCACCTACTACACCGGGGAGCTGTTTTTT. Protein: CATYYTGELFF.

V is TRBV10-2 and J is TRBJ2-1, with 10 nucleotides matching TRBD2. This CDR3 comprises 15 residues. Germline V gives CDR1 WSHSY, CDR2 SAAADI. The J segment lost 3 bases and the V segment lost 3 bases, leaving 2 bases of the junction unmatched. CDR3 sequence: CASSDTSGDYNEQFF. CDR3 nucleotides: TGCGCCAGCAGTGATACTAGCGGGGACTACAATGAGCAGTTCTTC.

The chain couples TRBV2 to TRBJ2-7; TRBD2 agrees at 9 bases. Germline V gene sequence: CDR1 SNHLY, CDR2 FYNNEI. The junction had 11 bases not matched to a gene; V was cut back by 7 bases and J by 1 base. CDR3 size: 16 residues. CDR3 residues: CASKGWELAGSYEQYF. For the CDR3, the DNA is TGTGCCAGCAAGGGGTGGGAACTAGCGGGTTCCTACGAGCAGTACTTC. Complete variable domain (other parts from reference TRBV2 and TRBJ2-7): EPEVTQTPSHQVTQMGQEVILRCVPISNHLYFYWYRQILGQKVEFLVSFYNNEISEKSEIFDDQFSVERPDGSNFTLKIRSTKLEDSAMYFCASKGWELAGSYEQYFGPGTRLTVT.

This chain joins TRBV7-9 and TRBJ2-7, with 9 bases matching TRBD1. J lost 7 bases, V lost 4 bases, and 17 bases had no gene match. Germline CDR1 and CDR2: SEHNR and FQNEAQ (reference sequence). The CDR3 has 17 residues. CDR3 coding DNA: TGTGCCAGCAGCTCTACAGCTTCCGGGACAGGGTACGTTGAGCAGTACTTC. Translating gives CASSSTASGTGYVEQYF.

This clonotype has at least ten counts. J is TRBJ1-5 and V is TRBV5-1; D might be TRBD1 (5 bases). From germline, CDR1 is SGHRS and CDR2 YFSETQ. V was shortened by 4 bases and J by 0 bases, with 11 bases between the two germline ends. The CDR3 is made up of 15 amino acids. CDR3 nucleotides: TGCGCCAGCAGCCTGGGGGACTATAGCAATCAGCCCCAGCATTTT. Amino acids: CASSLGDYSNQPQHF.

The rearrangement links TRBV6-7 to TRBJ1-6; a possible D gene is TRBD1 (5 bases). Being an ORF, TRBV6-7 has a function that is uncertain. The CDR3 totals 15 residues. CDR3 nucleotides: TGTGCAGCAGTTACTCGGATGCAGGGTGAATGGGCCCTCCACTTT. Amino acid sequence: CAAVTRMQGEWALHF.

The chain carries TRBV12-3 or TRBV12-4 and TRBJ1-5, with TRBD1 as a possible D gene (6 bases). The length of the CDR3 is 13 residues. Trimming removed 6 bases at V and 9 bases at J, with 15 bases between. The CDR3 spells CASRGVGGRPQHF. CDR3 DNA sequence: TGTGCCAGCAGGGGGGTTGGGGGCAGGCCCCAGCATTTT.

This clonotype was counted many times. The chain links TRBV19 to TRBJ2-3; 9 bases are a match to TRBD1. Germline V gene data show CDR1 as LNHDA and CDR2 as SQIVND (reference sequence). This CDR3 has 13 amino acids. The CDR3 nucleotides read TGTGCGACCATGGAGACAGGGGGTGATACGCAGTATTTT. Encoded protein: CATMETGGDTQYF.

This clonotype was recorded many times. The rearrangement links TRBV4-2 to TRBJ2-1, with TRBD2 as a possible D gene (6 bases). Germline lookup yields CDR1 LGHNA and CDR2 YNFKEQ. The CDR3 length is 15 residues. The V end was cut by 4 bases, the J end by 0 bases, with 10 bases between. The CDR3 sequence is CASSLLGGSYNEQFF. The CDR3 DNA sequence: TGTGCCAGCAGCCTCTTGGGGGGCTCCTACAATGAGCAGTTCTTC.

This chain links TRBV5-4 with TRBJ2-1, with D tentatively TRBD1 (5 bases). The ends were cut back, 0 bases at V and 3 bases at J, with 10 bases in the middle. The CDR3 length is 15 residues. CDR1 is SGHNT and CDR2 is YYREEE in the germline V gene (reference sequence). CDR3 amino acids: CASSLDQGVYNEQFF. The CDR3 DNA is TGTGCCAGCAGCTTGGACCAGGGTGTCTACAATGAGCAGTTCTTC.

The sample holds a few counts of this clonotype. The chain employs TRBV6-5 and TRBJ2-7; D is perhaps TRBD2 (5 bases). The V gene lost 0 bases and the J gene lost 4 bases, with 13 bases spanning the gap. CDR3 size: 15 residues. Germline V gene data show CDR1 as MNHEY and CDR2 as SVGAGI. This chain's CDR3 is CASSYSPGLTYEQYF. The CDR3 coding sequence is TGTGCCAGCAGTTACTCGCCGGGGTTAACTTACGAGCAGTACTTC.

This clonotype was found many times. This chain uses TRBV2 with TRBJ2-2; possibly TRBD1 for D (5 bases). The germline CDR1 and CDR2 sequences are SNHLY and FYNNEI. The length of the CDR3 is 14 residues. Trimming removed 2 bases from V and 5 bases from J, with 9 bases in between. DNA for the CDR3: TGTGCCAGCAGTGAATTGGGGCAAACCGGGGAGCTGTTTTTT. Protein product: CASSELGQTGELFF.

The sample holds many counts of this clonotype. The V call is TRBV3-1, the J call TRBJ1-6; unclear D gene. CDR1 and CDR2 from the germline V gene are LGHDT and YNNKEL (reference sequence). V was trimmed by 3 bases and J by 11 bases, leaving 8 bases between them. There are 12 residues in the CDR3. Here the CDR3 reads CASSQGVPPLHF. Here the CDR3 DNA reads TGTGCCAGCAGCCAGGGTGTGCCACCCCTCCACTTT.

This chain links TRBV9 with TRBJ2-5, with unresolved D. This CDR3 is built from 11 residues. CDR1 SGDLS and CDR2 YYNGEE come from the germline V gene. V was trimmed by 7 bases and J by 5 bases, leaving 9 bases between them. The CDR3 coding sequence is TGTGCCAGCCATACAAAGGAGACCCAGTACTTC. This translates into CASHTKETQYF.

CDR3 residues: CASSLWGKLNEKLFF. CDR3 nucleotides: TGTGCCAGCAGCTTGTGGGGCAAGCTCAATGAAAAACTGTTTTTT. This chain uses TRBV5-8 with TRBJ1-4; tentative D call: TRBD1 (5 bases). The CDR3 contains 15 residues. Trimming took 1 base from V and 5 from J, leaving 12 bases between them. Germline V CDR1 and CDR2: SGHTS, YDEGEE.

This chain links TRBV29-1 with TRBJ2-5; the match to TRBD1 covers 10 bases. This CDR3 spans 12 amino acids. Germline CDR1 reads SQVTM; CDR2 reads ANQGSEA. With 7 bases clipped from V and 4 bases from J, the junction kept 3 bases outside the gene matches. CDR3 loop: CSGGQGPETQYF. DNA of the CDR3: TGCAGCGGGGGACAGGGGCCAGAGACCCAGTACTTC.

This clonotype has at least ten counts. This chain joins TRBV12-3 or TRBV12-4 and TRBJ1-1, with D possibly matching TRBD1 (6 bases). V gave up 8 bases and J gave up 7 bases, with 14 bases separating them. The CDR3 consists of 12 residues. CDR3 sequence (DNA): TGTGCCAGCTTACAGGGCGCGGGTGAAGCTTTCTTT. It codes for CASLQGAGEAFF.

The J gene is TRBJ1-1, the V gene TRBV6-1, with a possible D match to TRBD1 (5 bases). Germline assignment: CDR1 MNHNS and CDR2 SASEGT. This CDR3 spans 12 amino acids. V dropped 5 bases and J dropped 7 bases, with 11 bases sitting between them. The CDR3 spells CASSYSQDEAFF. Written as DNA, the CDR3 is TGTGCCAGCAGTTACTCACAGGATGAAGCTTTCTTT.

There are a few counts of this clonotype. A much bigger clone sits one base away, suggesting this may be a read error. The rearrangement joins TRBV20-1 to TRBJ2-7; D is uncertain. Germline loops: CDR1 DFQATT, CDR2 SNEGSKA (reference sequence). With 4 bases removed from V and 4 bases from J, the gap between germline ends came to 17 bases. There are 14 residues in the CDR3. The CDR3 DNA is TGCAGTGCTAATAAAGGAATCCCTACTTACGAGCAGTACTTC. It yields the protein CSANKGIPTYEQYF.